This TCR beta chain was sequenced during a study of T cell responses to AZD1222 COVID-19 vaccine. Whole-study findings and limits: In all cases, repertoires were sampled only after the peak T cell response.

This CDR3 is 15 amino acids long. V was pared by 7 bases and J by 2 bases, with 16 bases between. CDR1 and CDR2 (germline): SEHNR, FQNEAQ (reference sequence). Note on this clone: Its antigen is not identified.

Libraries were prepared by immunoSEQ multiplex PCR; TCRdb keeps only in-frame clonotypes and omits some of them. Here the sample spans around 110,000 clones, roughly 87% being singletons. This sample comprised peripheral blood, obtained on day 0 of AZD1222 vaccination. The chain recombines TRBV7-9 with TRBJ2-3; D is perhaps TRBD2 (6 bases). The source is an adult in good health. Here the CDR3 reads CASIMRAGPTDTQYF. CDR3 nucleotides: TGTGCCAGCATTATGAGGGCGGGACCCACAGATACGCAGTATTTT.